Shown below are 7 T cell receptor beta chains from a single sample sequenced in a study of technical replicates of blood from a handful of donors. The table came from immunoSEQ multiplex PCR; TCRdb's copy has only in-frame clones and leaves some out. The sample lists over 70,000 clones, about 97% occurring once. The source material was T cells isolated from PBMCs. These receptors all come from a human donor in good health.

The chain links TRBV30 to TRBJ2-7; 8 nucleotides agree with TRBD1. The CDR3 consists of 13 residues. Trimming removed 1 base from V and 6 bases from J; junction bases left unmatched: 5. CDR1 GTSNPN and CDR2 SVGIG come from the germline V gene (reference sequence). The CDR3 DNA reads TGTGCCTGGAGTGAGGACAGGGATACCGAGCAGTACTTC. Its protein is CAWSEDRDTEQYF.

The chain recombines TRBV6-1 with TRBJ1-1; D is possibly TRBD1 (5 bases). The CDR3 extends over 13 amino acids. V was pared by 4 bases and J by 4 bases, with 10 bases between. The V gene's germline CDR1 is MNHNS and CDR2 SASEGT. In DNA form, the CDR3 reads TGTGCCAGCAGTGCCGGGGGGACCACTGAAGCTTTCTTT. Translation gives CASSAGGTTEAFF.

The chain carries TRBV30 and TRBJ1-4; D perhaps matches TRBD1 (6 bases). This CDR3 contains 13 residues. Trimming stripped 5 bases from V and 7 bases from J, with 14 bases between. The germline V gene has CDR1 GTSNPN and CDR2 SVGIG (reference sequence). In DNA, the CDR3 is TGTGCCTGGGCCGGACAGAACGGTGAAAAACTGTTTTTT. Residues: CAWAGQNGEKLFF.

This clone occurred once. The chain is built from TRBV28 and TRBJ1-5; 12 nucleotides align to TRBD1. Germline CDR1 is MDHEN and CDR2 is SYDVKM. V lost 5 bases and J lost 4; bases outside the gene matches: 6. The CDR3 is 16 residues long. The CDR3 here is CASSIRGQGANQPQHF. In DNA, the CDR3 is TGTGCCAGCAGTATAAGGGGACAGGGGGCAAATCAGCCCCAGCATTTT.

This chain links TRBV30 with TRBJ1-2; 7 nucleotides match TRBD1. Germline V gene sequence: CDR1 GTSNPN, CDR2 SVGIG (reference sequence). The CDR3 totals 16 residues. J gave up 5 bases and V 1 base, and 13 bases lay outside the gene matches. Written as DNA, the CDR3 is TGTGCCTGGAGTGGTGGGGACAGTCCTGGGAATTATGGCTACACCTTC. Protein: CAWSGGDSPGNYGYTF.

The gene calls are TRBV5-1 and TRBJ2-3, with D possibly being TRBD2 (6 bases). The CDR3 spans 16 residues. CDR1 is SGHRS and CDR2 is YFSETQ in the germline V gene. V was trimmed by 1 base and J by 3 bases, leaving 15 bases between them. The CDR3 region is CASSLNLRGLTDTQYF. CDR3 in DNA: TGCGCCAGCAGCTTGAACCTTCGGGGGTTAACAGATACGCAGTATTTT.

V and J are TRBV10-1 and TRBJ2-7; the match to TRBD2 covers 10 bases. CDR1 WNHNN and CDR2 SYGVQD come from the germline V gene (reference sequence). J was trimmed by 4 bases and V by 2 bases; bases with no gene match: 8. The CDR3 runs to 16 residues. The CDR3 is CASSEPPSGRKYEQYF. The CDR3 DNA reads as TGCGCCAGCAGTGAGCCCCCTAGCGGGAGAAAGTACGAGCAGTACTTC.